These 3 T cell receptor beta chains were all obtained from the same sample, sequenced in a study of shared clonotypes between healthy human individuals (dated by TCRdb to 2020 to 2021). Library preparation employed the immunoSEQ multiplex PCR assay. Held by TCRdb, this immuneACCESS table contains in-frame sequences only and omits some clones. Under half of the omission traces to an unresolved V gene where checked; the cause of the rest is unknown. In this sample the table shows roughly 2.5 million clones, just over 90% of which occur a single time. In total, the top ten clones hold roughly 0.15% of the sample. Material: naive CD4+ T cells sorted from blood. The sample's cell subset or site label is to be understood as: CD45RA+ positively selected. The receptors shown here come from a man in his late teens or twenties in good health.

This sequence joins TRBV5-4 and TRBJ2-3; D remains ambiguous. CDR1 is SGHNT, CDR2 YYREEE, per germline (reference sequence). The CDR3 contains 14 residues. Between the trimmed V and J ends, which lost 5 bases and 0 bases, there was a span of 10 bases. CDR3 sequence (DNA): TGTGCCAGCAGGATGGAGAGAAGCACAGATACGCAGTATTTT. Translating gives CASRMERSTDTQYF.

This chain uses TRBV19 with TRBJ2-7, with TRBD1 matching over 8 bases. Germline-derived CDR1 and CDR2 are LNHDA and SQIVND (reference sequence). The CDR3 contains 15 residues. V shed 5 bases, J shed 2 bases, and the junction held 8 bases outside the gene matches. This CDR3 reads CASSARQGPAYEQYF. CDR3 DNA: TGTGCCAGTAGTGCCCGACAGGGGCCCGCCTACGAGCAGTACTTC.

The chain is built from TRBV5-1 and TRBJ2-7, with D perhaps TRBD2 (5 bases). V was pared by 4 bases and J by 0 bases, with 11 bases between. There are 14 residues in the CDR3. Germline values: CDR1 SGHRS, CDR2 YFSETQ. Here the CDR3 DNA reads TGCGCCAGCAGCCGCGACGGGAACTCCTACGAGCAGTACTTC. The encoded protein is CASSRDGNSYEQYF. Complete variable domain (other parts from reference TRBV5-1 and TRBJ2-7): KAGVTQTPRYLIKTRGQQVTLSCSPISGHRSVSWYQQTPGQGLQFLFEYFSETQRNKGNFPGRFSGRQFSNSRSEMNVSTLELGDSALYLCASSRDGNSYEQYFGPGTRLTVT.